The rows below give T cell receptor beta chains drawn from one sample of a study of radiation and T cells in renal cell carcinoma. The table came from immunoSEQ multiplex PCR; TCRdb's copy has only in-frame clones and leaves some out. Of 140,000 or so clones in the sample, about 88% were seen once. The material sequenced was blood, taken from a patient whose treatment included radiotherapy and nephrectomy. The receptor source for this set is a woman between 45 and 65 years old with renal cell carcinoma. CDR3s include the opening cysteine and the closing phenylalanine or tryptophan. The D gene is left open where the match is weak. Size values are once, few and many counts, or a class for expanded clones, and some rows have none.

size: .; J: TRBJ2-7; D: .; V: TRBV4-1; CDR3: CASSQPPGADNEQYF; DNA: TGCGCCAGCAGCCAACCGCCAGGGGCTGACAACGAGCAGTACTTC
size: once; J: TRBJ1-3; D: .; V: TRBV5-1; CDR3: CASSSSGSFSGNTIYF; DNA: TGCGCCAGCAGCTCGTCCGGGTCTTTCTCTGGAAACACCATATATTTT
size: .; J: TRBJ1-2; D: .; V: TRBV4-3; CDR3: CASSQDTGPVGYGYTF; DNA: TGCGCCAGCAGCCAAGATACAGGACCAGTAGGCTATGGCTACACCTTC
size: .; J: TRBJ2-7; D: .; V: TRBV6-5; CDR3: CASSYGASYEQYF; DNA: TGTGCCAGCAGTTACGGGGCCTCCTACGAGCAGTACTTC
size: .; J: TRBJ1-5; D: TRBD1; V: TRBV6-5; CDR3: CASSRTGGQPQHF; DNA: TGTGCCAGCAGCCGCACAGGGGGACAGCCCCAGCATTTT
size: .; J: TRBJ2-3; D: TRBD2; V: TRBV11-2; CDR3: CASSSRLAGAAGTDTQYF; DNA: TGTGCCAGCAGCTCCAGACTAGCGGGGGCCGCTGGAACAGATACGCAGTATTTT
size: .; J: TRBJ2-7; D: .; V: TRBV6-1; CDR3: CASSGRVKVVEYEQYF; DNA: TGTGCCAGCAGTGGGCGGGTTAAGGTCGTAGAGTACGAGCAGTACTTC
size: .; J: TRBJ1-2; D: .; V: TRBV7-9; CDR3: CASSPSVGAHYTF; DNA: TGTGCCAGCAGCCCGTCGGTAGGGGCTCACTACACCTTC
size: .; J: TRBJ1-6; D: .; V: TRBV2; CDR3: CASSLNSPLHF; DNA: TGTGCCAGCAGTCTGAATTCACCCCTCCACTTT
size: .; J: TRBJ1-6; D: .; V: TRBV6-5; CDR3: CASSYVPGQRNSPLHF; DNA: TGTGCCAGCAGTTACGTTCCAGGACAGCGAAATTCACCCCTCCACTTT
size: .; J: TRBJ1-4; D: TRBD1; V: TRBV9; CDR3: CASSEAGTGVEKLFF; DNA: TGTGCCAGCAGCGAAGCCGGGACAGGGGTCGAAAAACTGTTTTTT
size: .; J: TRBJ1-1; D: .; V: TRBV6-5; CDR3: CASSLGHRDTEAFF; DNA: TGTGCCAGCAGTTTGGGGCATCGGGACACTGAAGCTTTCTTT
size: .; J: TRBJ1-4; D: .; V: TRBV5-1; CDR3: CASSLVGRVGGKLFF; DNA: TGCGCCAGCAGCTTGGTAGGCAGGGTGGGTGGAAAACTGTTTTTT
size: .; J: TRBJ1-1; D: .; V: TRBV18; CDR3: CASSPPPGTNTEAFF; DNA: TGTGCCAGCTCACCACCTCCGGGTACGAACACTGAAGCTTTCTTT
size: .; J: TRBJ2-2; D: TRBD1; V: TRBV6-1; CDR3: CASTGQGVSGELFF; DNA: TGTGCCAGCACGGGACAGGGTGTCTCCGGGGAGCTGTTTTTT
size: .; J: TRBJ2-3; D: .; V: TRBV10-2; CDR3: CASSDRGKSTDTQYF; DNA: TGCGCCAGCAGTGACAGGGGCAAGAGCACAGATACGCAGTATTTT
size: once; J: TRBJ1-2; D: .; V: TRBV13; CDR3: CASSLRGFNYGYTF; DNA: TGTGCCAGCAGCTTAAGGGGGTTTAACTATGGCTACACCTTC